This TCR beta chain was retrieved from a study of T cells in Graves' hyperthyroidism and ophthalmopathy (dated by TCRdb to the late 2010s). Context from the whole study: Peripheral blood samples were taken at initial diagnosis, before any treatment was given. A discovery cohort of fewer than 110 patients, fewer than 50 with Graves' ophthalmopathy and 55 to 60 with stable Graves' hyperthyroidism, was used to find distinguishing TCR V-J signatures. An independent validation cohort of around 19 hyperthyroidism patients and some 15 patients who later progressed to ophthalmopathy tested prospective prediction of ophthalmopathy. The 75 to 100 discovery patients were randomly split 7:3 into training and test sets. Thyroid tissue and blood T-cell repertoires from about 6 Graves' hyperthyroidism patients were also compared in the study. Once sampling was done, hyperthyroidism patients were given methimazole at a starting dose of 30 mg daily, whereas ophthalmopathy patients were given high-dose intravenous methylprednisolone. The paper reports TCR Vbeta CDR3 sequencing of some 140 peripheral blood samples: under 45 ophthalmopathy, under 80 hyperthyroidism and approximately 17 progressor patients.

At least ten counts were recorded for this clonotype. The antigen it binds to is not known. Base qualities are not at hand, and no much larger clone is one base apart. TCR beta CDR3 regions were amplified from RNA transcripts. The TCR CDR3 was subjected to a first round of RT-PCR using the HTBI primer set and the Qiagen OneStep RT-PCR kit. A second multiplex PCR round built the libraries, followed by size selection and purification. Libraries were sequenced paired-end with 100 bp reads on an Illumina HiSeq2000. The authors' analysis ran thus. SOAPnuke was used to process the raw data, throwing out any read that contained adapters or uncalled bases, had a mean Phred below 15, or lacked an exact constant-primer or identifier match. High-quality paired reads were merged with COPE v1.2.5, and unique nucleotide sequences were defined as clonotypes. MiTCR v1.1 was used to align clonotypes to the IMGT TRBV, TRBD and TRBJ reference segments. The analysis was restricted to V-J combinations with a frequency above 0.0001, which together covered 99.2% of the repertoires. The TCS score was defined as F50 (clonal expansion) divided by E x V (chaos), with BLOSUM62-based TCRdist calculated between CDR3 peptides within each V-J. Welch's t-statistics and random forest reduced fewer than 600 V-J features to 13, which were used in a naive Bayes classifier (R e1071). TCRdb reran the public reads through fastp at Q25 and MiXCR, keeping productive beta chains. Every CDR3 protein is listed once, alongside the most common genes and DNA of its rows. For this entry, the V and J calls and clone size follow TCRdb and not the study's own pipeline. For this sample the table gives approximately 420,000 distinct CDR3 sequences, of which 15% were detected only once. About 33% of the sample goes to the ten largest clones.

Beyond this particular receptor, the publication reports: No statistical method was used to set the sample size in advance, and investigators knew the group allocation. A model built on a 13 V-J signature distinguished ophthalmopathy from stable hyperthyroidism, reaching 85% to 90% sensitivity and about 81% specificity in cross-validation and 80%/75% in testing. Most expanded thyroid clonotypes (frequency above 0.001) were also detected in blood, a finding suggesting that blood repertoires may reflect thyroid immune responses. In validation, the model predicted progression to ophthalmopathy with roughly 70% sensitivity and 72.22% specificity, a median of about six months before onset.

Stable Graves' hyperthyroidism was defined as no progression to ophthalmopathy during 18 months of follow-up. Hyperthyroidism patients were newly diagnosed, had a disease duration of under 2 months, and were aged 18 to 65 years. Any patient with an uncontrolled infection, another autoimmune disease, pregnancy or lactation was excluded. Diagnoses were based on clinical symptoms, serum thyroxine and TRAb, thyroid ultrasound and orbital computed tomography. Ficoll-Paque density gradient centrifugation was used to isolate PBMCs from 10 ml of fresh peripheral blood. Trizol reagent was used to extract total RNA, and RNA quality was then checked on an Agilent 2100 Bioanalyzer. The source material was blood. This clonotype was sampled from a woman in her 30s with Graves' hyperthyroidism.

DNA sequence: TGTGCCAGCAACTCATGGGGGCTGAGAACAGATACGCAGTATTTT. It is translated as CASNSWGLRTDTQYF. The rearranged segments are TRBV12-3 or TRBV12-4 and TRBJ2-3, and possibly TRBD1, on 6 matching bases. Trimming takes 7 bases from V and 3 bases from J, and the germline ends sit 17 bases apart. The CDR3 has 15 amino acids, counting the end cysteine and phenylalanine. Only CDR3 DNA is held: 45 bases, read in frame from base 1.